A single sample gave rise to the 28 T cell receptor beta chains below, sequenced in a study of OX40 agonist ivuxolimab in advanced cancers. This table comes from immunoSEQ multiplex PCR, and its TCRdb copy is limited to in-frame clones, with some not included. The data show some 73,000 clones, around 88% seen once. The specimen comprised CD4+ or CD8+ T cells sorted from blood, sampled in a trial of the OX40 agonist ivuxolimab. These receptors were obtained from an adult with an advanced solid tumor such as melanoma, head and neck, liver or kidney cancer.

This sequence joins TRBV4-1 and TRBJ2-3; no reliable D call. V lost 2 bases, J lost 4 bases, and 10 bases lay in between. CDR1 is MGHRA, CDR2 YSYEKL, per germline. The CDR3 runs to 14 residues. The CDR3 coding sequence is TGCGCCAGCAGCCAACCCTACGCCCCAGATACGCAGTATTTT. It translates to CASSQPYAPDTQYF.

CDR3 protein: CASSRTRRTGVNTGELFF. The CDR3 DNA reads TGTGCCAGCAGCCGGACCCGGAGGACAGGGGTGAACACCGGGGAGCTGTTTTTT. V gene TRBV7-8 combines with J gene TRBJ2-2; 9 bases align to TRBD1. Germline trimming cut 5 bases from V and 1 base from J; bases unmatched to any gene: 11. Germline-derived CDR1 and CDR2 are SGHVS and FQNEAQ. CDR3 length equals 18 residues.

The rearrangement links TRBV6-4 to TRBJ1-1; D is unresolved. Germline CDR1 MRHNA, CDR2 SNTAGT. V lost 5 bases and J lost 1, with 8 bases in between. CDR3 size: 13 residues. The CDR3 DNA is TGTGCCAGCAGTTATCTGGGGAACACTGAAGCTTTCTTT. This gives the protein CASSYLGNTEAFF.

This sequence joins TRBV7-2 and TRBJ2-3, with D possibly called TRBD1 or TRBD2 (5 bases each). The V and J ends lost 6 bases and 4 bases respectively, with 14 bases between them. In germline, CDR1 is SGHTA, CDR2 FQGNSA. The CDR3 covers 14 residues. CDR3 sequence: CASRHRDRADTQYF. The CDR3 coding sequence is TGTGCCAGCAGACACCGGGACCGGGCAGATACGCAGTATTTT.

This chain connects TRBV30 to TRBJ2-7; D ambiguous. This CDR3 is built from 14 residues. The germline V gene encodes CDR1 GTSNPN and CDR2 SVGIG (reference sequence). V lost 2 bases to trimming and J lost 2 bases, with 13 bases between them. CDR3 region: CAWSKAWPTYEQYF. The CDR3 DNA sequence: TGTGCCTGGAGTAAAGCCTGGCCGACCTACGAGCAGTACTTC.

In nucleotides, the CDR3 is TGTGCCAGCCGGGGACAGTGGAACACTGAAGCTTTCTTT. Protein: CASRGQWNTEAFF. V gene TRBV6-6 combines with J gene TRBJ1-1, with 7 bases that match TRBD1. This CDR3 is 13 amino acids long. CDR1 is MNHNY, CDR2 SVGAGI, per germline (reference sequence). Unmatched junction bases numbered 4, after V lost 8 bases and J lost 1 base.

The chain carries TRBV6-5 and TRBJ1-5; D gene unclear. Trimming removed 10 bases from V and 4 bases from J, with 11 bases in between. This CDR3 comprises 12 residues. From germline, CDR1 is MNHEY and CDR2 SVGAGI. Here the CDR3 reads CATRQANQPQHF. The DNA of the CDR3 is TGTGCCACGAGACAAGCGAATCAGCCCCAGCATTTT.

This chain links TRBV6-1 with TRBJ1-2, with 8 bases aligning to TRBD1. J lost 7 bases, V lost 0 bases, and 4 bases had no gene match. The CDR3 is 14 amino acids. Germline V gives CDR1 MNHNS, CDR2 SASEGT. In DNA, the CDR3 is TGTGCCAGCAGTGAAGCTGCAGGGGGCATTGGCTACACCTTC. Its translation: CASSEAAGGIGYTF.

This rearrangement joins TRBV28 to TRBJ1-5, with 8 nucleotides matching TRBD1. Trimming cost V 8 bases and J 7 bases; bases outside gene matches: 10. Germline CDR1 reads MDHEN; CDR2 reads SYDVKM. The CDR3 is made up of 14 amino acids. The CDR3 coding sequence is TGTGCCAGCCACACAGGGGGAGGGGGACAGCCCCAGCATTTT. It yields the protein CASHTGGGGQPQHF.

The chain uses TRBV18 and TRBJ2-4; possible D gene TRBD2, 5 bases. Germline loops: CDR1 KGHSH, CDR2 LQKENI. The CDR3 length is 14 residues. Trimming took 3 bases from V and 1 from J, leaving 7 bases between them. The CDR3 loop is CASSPERAKNIQYF. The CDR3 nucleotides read TGTGCCAGCTCACCCGAGCGGGCCAAAAACATTCAGTACTTC.

The CDR3 reads CASSPGQFHSGANVLTF. As DNA, the CDR3 is TGTGCCAGCAGCCCCGGACAGTTTCACTCTGGGGCCAACGTCCTGACTTTC. V gene TRBV5-4 combines with J gene TRBJ2-6; possible D gene TRBD1, 6 bases. This CDR3 is 17 amino acids long. The germline V gene encodes CDR1 SGHNT and CDR2 YYREEE (reference sequence). Trimming left V 4 bases short and J 0 bases short, with 14 bases between.

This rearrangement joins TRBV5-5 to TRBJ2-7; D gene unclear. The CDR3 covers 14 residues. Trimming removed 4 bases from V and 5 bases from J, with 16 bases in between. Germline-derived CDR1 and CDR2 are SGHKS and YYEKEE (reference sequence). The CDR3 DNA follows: TGTGCCAGCAGCGCCTCCGCCCAGGCAAACGAGCAGTACTTC. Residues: CASSASAQANEQYF.

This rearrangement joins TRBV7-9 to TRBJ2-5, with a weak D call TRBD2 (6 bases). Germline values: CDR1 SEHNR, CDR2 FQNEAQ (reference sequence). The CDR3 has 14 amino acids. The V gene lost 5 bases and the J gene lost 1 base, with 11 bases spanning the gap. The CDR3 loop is CASSPRRAQETQYF. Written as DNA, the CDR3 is TGTGCCAGCAGCCCCCGGAGGGCCCAAGAGACCCAGTACTTC.

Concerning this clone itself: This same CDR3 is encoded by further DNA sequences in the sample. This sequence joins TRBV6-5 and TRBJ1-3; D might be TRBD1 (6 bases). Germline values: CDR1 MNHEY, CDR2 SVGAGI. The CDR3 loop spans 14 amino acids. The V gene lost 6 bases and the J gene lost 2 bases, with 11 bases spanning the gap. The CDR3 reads CASRKQGAGNTIYF. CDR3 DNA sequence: TGTGCCAGCAGGAAACAGGGCGCTGGAAACACCATATATTTT.

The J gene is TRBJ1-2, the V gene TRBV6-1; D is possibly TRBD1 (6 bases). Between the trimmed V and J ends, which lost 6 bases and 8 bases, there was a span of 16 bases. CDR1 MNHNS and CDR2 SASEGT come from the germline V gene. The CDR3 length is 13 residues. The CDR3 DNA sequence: TGTGCCAGCAGCGCAACAGGGTTTAGAGGCTACACCTTC. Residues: CASSATGFRGYTF.

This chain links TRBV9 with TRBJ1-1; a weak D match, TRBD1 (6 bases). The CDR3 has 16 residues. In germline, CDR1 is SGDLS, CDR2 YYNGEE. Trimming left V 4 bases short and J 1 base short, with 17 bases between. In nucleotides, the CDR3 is TGTGCCAGCAGCCCCACGGGGGGGGGCAGGAACACTGAAGCTTTCTTT. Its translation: CASSPTGGGRNTEAFF.

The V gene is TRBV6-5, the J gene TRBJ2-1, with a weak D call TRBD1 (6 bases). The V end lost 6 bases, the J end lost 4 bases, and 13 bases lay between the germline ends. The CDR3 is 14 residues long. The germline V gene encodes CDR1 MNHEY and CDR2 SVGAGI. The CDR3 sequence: CASRNRVSYNEQFF. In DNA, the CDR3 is TGTGCCAGCAGAAACAGGGTGTCATACAATGAGCAGTTCTTC.

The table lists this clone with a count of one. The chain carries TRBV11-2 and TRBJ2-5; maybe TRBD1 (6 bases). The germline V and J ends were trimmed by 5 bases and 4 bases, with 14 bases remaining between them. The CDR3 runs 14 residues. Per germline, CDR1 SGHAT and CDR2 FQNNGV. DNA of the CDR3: TGTGCCAGCAGCCTACAACAGGGTTCAGAGACCCAGTACTTC. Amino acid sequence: CASSLQQGSETQYF.

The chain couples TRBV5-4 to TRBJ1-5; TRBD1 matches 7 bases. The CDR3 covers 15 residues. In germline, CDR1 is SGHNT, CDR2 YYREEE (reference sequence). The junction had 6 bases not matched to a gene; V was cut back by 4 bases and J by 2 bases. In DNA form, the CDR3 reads TGTGCCAGCAGCCTCACAGGGGAAGGCAATCAGCCCCAGCATTTT. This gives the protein CASSLTGEGNQPQHF.

CDR3 in amino acids: CASSLSGVAYNEQFF. The CDR3 DNA follows: TGTGCCAGCAGTTTATCGGGAGTGGCCTACAATGAGCAGTTCTTC. This sequence joins TRBV28 and TRBJ2-1, with a tentative D call TRBD2 (6 bases). CDR1 and CDR2 from the germline V gene are MDHEN and SYDVKM. Trimming removed 1 base at V and 2 bases at J, with 9 bases between. The CDR3 runs 15 residues.

The CDR3 coding sequence is TGTGCCAGCAGCTTAGTCGGACAACTCTACGAGCAGTACTTC. Encoded protein: CASSLVGQLYEQYF. The chain carries TRBV7-9 and TRBJ2-7; D perhaps matches TRBD1 (5 bases). The V end lost 1 base, the J end lost 3 bases, and 10 bases lay between the germline ends. The CDR3 length is 14 residues. Germline assignment: CDR1 SEHNR and CDR2 FQNEAQ (reference sequence).

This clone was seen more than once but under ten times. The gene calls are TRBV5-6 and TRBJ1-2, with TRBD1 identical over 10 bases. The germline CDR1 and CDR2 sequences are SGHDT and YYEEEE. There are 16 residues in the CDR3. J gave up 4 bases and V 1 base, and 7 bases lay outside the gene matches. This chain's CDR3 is CASSLMGTGDPYGYTF. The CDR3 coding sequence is TGTGCCAGCAGCTTGATGGGGACAGGGGATCCCTATGGCTACACCTTC.

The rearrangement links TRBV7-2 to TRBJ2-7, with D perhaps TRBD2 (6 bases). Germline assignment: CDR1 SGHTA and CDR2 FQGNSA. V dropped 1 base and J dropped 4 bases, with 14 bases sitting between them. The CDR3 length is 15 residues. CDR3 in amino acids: CASSLDSGGIYEQYF. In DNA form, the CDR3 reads TGTGCCAGCAGCTTAGATAGCGGTGGGATATACGAGCAGTACTTC.

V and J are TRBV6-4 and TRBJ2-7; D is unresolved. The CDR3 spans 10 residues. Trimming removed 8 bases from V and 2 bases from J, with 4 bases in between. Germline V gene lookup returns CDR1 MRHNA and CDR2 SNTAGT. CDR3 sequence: CASSPYEQYF. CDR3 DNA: TGTGCCAGCTCCCCCTACGAGCAGTACTTC.

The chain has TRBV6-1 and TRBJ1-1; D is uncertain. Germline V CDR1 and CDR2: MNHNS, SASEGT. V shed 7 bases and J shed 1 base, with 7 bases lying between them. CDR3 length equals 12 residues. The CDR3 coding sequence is TGTGCCAGCAAGACCCCGAACACTGAAGCTTTCTTT. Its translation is CASKTPNTEAFF.

CDR3 sequence (DNA): TGTGCCAGCAGCTTAGGGTCGTCGGGACAGGGTTTCGCGGGCGGAGAGACCCAGTACTTC. As protein: CASSLGSSGQGFAGGETQYF. The chain links TRBV7-6 to TRBJ2-5, with 9 bases matching TRBD1. From germline, CDR1 is SGHVS and CDR2 FNYEAQ. J lost 4 bases, V lost 1 base, and 19 bases had no gene match. The CDR3 sequence is 20 residues long.

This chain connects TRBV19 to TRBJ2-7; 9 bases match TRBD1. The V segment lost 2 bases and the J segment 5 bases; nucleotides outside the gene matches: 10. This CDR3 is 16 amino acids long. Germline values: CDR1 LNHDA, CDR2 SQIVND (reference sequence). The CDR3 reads CASSILPGQGVHEQYF. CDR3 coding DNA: TGTGCCAGTAGTATACTACCGGGACAGGGCGTTCACGAGCAGTACTTC.

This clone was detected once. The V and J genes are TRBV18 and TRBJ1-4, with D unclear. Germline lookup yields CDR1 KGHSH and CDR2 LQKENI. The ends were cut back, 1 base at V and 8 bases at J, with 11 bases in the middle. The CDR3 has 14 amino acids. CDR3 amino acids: CASSPRSKGEKLFF. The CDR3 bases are TGTGCCAGCTCACCACGGAGTAAAGGGGAAAAACTGTTTTTT.